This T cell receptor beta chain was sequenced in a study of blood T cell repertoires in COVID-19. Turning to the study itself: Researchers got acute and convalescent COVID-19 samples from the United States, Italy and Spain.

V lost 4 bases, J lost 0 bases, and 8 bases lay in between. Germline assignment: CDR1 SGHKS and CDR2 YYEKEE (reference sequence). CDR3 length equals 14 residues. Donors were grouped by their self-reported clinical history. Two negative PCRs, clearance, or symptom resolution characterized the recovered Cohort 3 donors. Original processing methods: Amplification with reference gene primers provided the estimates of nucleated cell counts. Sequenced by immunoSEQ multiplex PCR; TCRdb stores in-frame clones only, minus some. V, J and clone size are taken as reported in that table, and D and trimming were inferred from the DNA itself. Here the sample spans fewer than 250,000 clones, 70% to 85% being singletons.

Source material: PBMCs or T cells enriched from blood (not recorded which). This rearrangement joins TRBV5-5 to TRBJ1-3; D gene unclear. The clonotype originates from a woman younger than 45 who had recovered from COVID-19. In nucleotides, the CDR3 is TGTGCCAGCAGCCTAGGCCACTCTGGAAACACCATATATTTT. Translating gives CASSLGHSGNTIYF.